This T cell receptor beta chain stems from a study of T cells in tuberculosis (dated by TCRdb to 2017 to 2018). With regard to the full study: To characterize T cells specific for the mycobacterial lipid antigen glucose monomycolate (GMM), the study used CD1B tetramers together with high-throughput TCR immunosequencing. With 9 to 11 people per group, a South African clinical cohort compared IGRA-negative adolescents, IGRA-positive adolescents with latent tuberculosis, and adults with active tuberculosis.

Remarks on this clone: The target of this receptor is not known. Nothing much larger sits one base from this clone, and base qualities are not available.

The immunoSEQ multiplex PCR assay was used to generate TCR libraries, with TCR-beta and/or TCR-alpha/delta assays applied to each sample. The amplified TCR libraries were sequenced using the Illumina high-throughput platform. Per the source publication's procedure: Clustering and dimensionality reduction relied on pairwise TCRdist distances among GMM-specific receptors from T cells that were either sorted ex vivo or expanded in vitro. Each clinical repertoire was scored by mean NN-distance, the average TCRdist to the nearest 10% of tetramer-positive reference sequences. GEM TCR motif frequency was calculated as the fraction of unique TCRs that matched known GEM sequences by V/J usage and CDR3 length. Linear discriminant analysis with leave-one-out cross-validation, implemented in scikit-learn, was used to classify active tuberculosis. TCRdb took over this immuneACCESS table, retaining in-frame rearrangements with V and J assigned. Such tables are incomplete; in checked studies, under half of the missing clones stem from an unresolved V gene, and the remainder is unexplained. The V and J calls and clone size come from that table; D and trimming were worked out from the DNA. The sample includes some 40,000 clones, with 95% observed a single time. The ten largest account for about 3.7% of the sample.

At study entry, adolescents were screened for latent tuberculosis infection by tuberculin skin test and QuantiFERON-TB GOLD In-Tube IGRA. Immunosequencing was performed on unsorted cryopreserved PBMC and covered approximately 110,000 T cells per clinical donor on average. Eleven high schools in the Worcester region of the Western Cape, South Africa, served as enrollment sites for adolescents aged 12 to 18 years. Around 10 M. tuberculosis-infected and approximately 10 uninfected adolescents were selected with matching for age and sex. PBMC from adolescents were isolated by density centrifugation from freshly drawn heparinized blood and were then cryopreserved. Paper-wide results and their limitations: An accuracy of roughly 90% (AUROC roughly 0.9) was reached by a classifier using the diverse GMM-specific repertoire, compared with around 70% accuracy when GEM motif frequencies were used. Clinical samples were selected based on which cryopreserved specimens were available, and the active tuberculosis cases were adults whereas the controls were adolescents. Active tuberculosis TCR-alpha repertoires showed smaller mean NN-distances to GMM-specific TCRs than IGRA-negative controls, suggesting clonal expansion of these TCRs. The smaller NN-distances were partly driven by shorter CDR3-alpha lengths in active tuberculosis patients, and the difference for TCR-beta did not reach statistical significance.

The sequence was obtained from a donor between 5 and 29 years old with latent tuberculosis or without tuberculosis infection. The sample comprised PBMCs.

The CDR3 protein: CASSIIHLETQYF. The sequenced DNA is TGTGCCAGTAGTATAATCCACTTGGAGACCCAGTACTTC. Here the chain combines TRBV19 and TRBJ2-5; the D gene assignment is ambiguous. Sequences LNHDA (CDR1) and SQIVND (CDR2) are obtained from the germline V gene (reference sequence). V gives up 2 bases and J gives up 5 bases, and the segment between their germline ends measures 9 bases. The CDR3 sequence holds 13 residues, the cysteine and phenylalanine included. Just CDR3 DNA is preserved here, 39 bases in frame from base 1. Joined to the reference TRBV19 and TRBJ2-5 proteins, this CDR3 gives the full variable domain: DGGITQSPKYLFRKEGQNVTLSCEQNLNHDAMYWYRQDPGQGLRLIYYSQIVNDFQKGDIAEGYSVSREKKESFPLTVTSAQKNPTAFYLCASSIIHLETQYFGPGTRLLVL.